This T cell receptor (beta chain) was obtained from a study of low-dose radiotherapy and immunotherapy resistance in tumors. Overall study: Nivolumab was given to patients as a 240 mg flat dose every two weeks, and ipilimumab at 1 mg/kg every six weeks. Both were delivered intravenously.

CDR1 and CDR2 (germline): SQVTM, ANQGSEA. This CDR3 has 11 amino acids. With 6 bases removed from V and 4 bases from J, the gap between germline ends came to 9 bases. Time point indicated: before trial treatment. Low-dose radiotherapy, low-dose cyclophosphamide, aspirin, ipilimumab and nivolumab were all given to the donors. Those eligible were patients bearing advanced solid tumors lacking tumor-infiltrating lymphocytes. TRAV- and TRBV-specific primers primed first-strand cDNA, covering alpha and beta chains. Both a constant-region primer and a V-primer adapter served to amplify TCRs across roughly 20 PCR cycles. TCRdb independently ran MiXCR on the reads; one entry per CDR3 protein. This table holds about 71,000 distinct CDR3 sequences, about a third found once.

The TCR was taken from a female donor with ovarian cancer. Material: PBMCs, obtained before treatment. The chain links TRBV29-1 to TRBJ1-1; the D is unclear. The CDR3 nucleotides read TGCAGCGTCCGAGCTGGCACTGAAGCTTTCTTT. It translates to CSVRAGTEAFF.